The 31 T cell receptor beta chains reported below all come from one sample, sequenced in a study of molecular identifiers for immune sequencing clone quantification. TCRdb re-called the PCR reads with MiXCR, one entry per CDR3 protein. The repertoire consists of under 800,000 distinct CDR3 sequences, with 25% occurring once and the leading ten covering about 0.84%. Input material: naive CD8+ T cells from blood, with Jurkat cell RNA spiked in. Documented subset: FACS-sorted CD8+CD4-CCR7+CD45RA+ naive T cells. These TCRs come from a human donor in good health. Some libraries in this study had Jurkat cell RNA spiked in.

A few counts support this clonotype. This chain connects TRBV28 to TRBJ2-3; 7 positions match TRBD2. From germline, CDR1 is MDHEN and CDR2 SYDVKM. V was clipped by 6 bases and J by 4 bases; unmatched bases: 4. This CDR3 is built from 13 residues. CDR3 residues: CASSGRRPDTQYF. The DNA for the CDR3 is TGTGCCAGCAGCGGGAGGAGGCCAGATACGCAGTATTTT.

J is TRBJ2-6 and V is TRBV27, with D perhaps matching TRBD2 (7 bases). V lost 5 bases to trimming and J lost 3 bases, with 14 bases between them. Germline-derived CDR1 and CDR2 are MNHEY and SMNVEV (reference sequence). The CDR3 is 16 residues long. Written as DNA, the CDR3 is TGTGCCAGCAGTGGATTCGGGGGGCGTGGGGCCAACGTCCTGACTTTC. This codes for CASSGFGGRGANVLTF. Looking up the rest from reference TRBV27 and TRBJ2-6 gives the full variable domain: EAQVTQNPRYLITVTGKKLTVTCSQNMNHEYMSWYRQDPGLGLRQIYYSMNVEVTDKGDVPEGYKVSRKEKRNFPLILESPSPNQTSLYFCASSGFGGRGANVLTFGAGSRLTVL.

This chain links TRBV28 with TRBJ2-1; 12 bases match TRBD2. V dropped 5 bases and J dropped 12; count of bases not matched to a gene: 8. The germline CDR1 and CDR2 sequences are MDHEN and SYDVKM. The CDR3 sequence is 14 residues long. CDR3 DNA sequence: TGTGCCAGCAGTCCCGAGACTAGCGGGAGTGGGCAGTTCTTC. Protein: CASSPETSGSGQFF.

In its sample, this clonotype was seen many times. The rearrangement links TRBV9 to TRBJ1-6, with D possibly matching TRBD1 (6 bases). V was shortened by 0 bases and J by 6 bases, with 10 bases between the two germline ends. The CDR3 sequence is 15 residues long. The germline V gene has CDR1 SGDLS and CDR2 YYNGEE. The CDR3 loop reads CASSVDWTANSPLHF. The CDR3 DNA follows: TGTGCCAGCAGCGTAGATTGGACAGCTAATTCACCCCTCCACTTT.

The rearrangement joins TRBV10-1 to TRBJ2-5, with a weak D call TRBD2 (5 bases). Germline CDR1 WNHNN, CDR2 SYGVQD (reference sequence). The CDR3 is made up of 17 amino acids. Trimming cost V 9 bases and J 5 bases, with 28 bases left between them. The CDR3 spells CARPIPGPPDTRETQYF. The CDR3 coding sequence is TGCGCCAGACCGATCCCCGGGCCACCAGACACTAGGGAGACCCAGTACTTC.

The chain couples TRBV7-2 to TRBJ2-7; 7 nucleotides agree with TRBD2. The CDR3 extends over 15 amino acids. The trim removed 1 base at V and 0 bases at J, leaving 3 bases unmatched. Germline-derived CDR1 and CDR2 are SGHTA and FQGNSA. The chain's CDR3 is CASSLGGGISYEQYF. In DNA, the CDR3 is TGTGCCAGCAGCTTAGGCGGGGGAATCTCCTACGAGCAGTACTTC. Together with reference TRBV7-2 and TRBJ2-7, the CDR3 gives the full variable domain: GAGVSQSPSNKVTEKGKDVELRCDPISGHTALYWYRQSLGQGLEFLIYFQGNSAPDKSGLPSDRFSAERTGGSVSTLTIQRTQQEDSAVYLCASSLGGGISYEQYFGPGTRLTVT.

This clonotype turned up a few times. The V call is TRBV6-5, the J call TRBJ1-3; 8 bases are shared with TRBD1. Unmatched junction bases numbered 6, after V lost 5 bases and J lost 0 bases. Germline assignment: CDR1 MNHEY and CDR2 SVGAGI. CDR3 length equals 16 residues. The CDR3 is CASSTETGGSGNTIYF. DNA for the CDR3: TGTGCCAGCAGTACCGAAACAGGGGGCTCTGGAAACACCATATATTTT.

Comment on this clonotype: A single base separates this from a much larger clone, so it may be a read error. This likely comes from a read error, as the CDR3 has no conserved phenylalanine or tryptophan at its end. The CDR3 region has the DNA TGTGCCAGCAGCTTGAGGGGGACAACCGAAGCTTTCCTT. Its protein is CASSLRGTTEAFL. The chain is built from TRBV5-6 and TRBJ1-1, with D perhaps matching TRBD1 (6 bases). The CDR3 runs to 13 residues. Germline lookup yields CDR1 SGHDT and CDR2 YYEEEE. With 1 base removed from V and 8 bases from J, the gap between germline ends came to 12 bases.

In its sample, this clonotype was seen a few times. The chain uses TRBV7-9 and TRBJ2-2; D may be TRBD2 (5 bases). Germline CDR1 SEHNR, CDR2 FQNEAQ (reference sequence). The CDR3 has 11 amino acids. DNA for the CDR3: TGTGCGGTGAGGGACACCGGGGAGCTGTTTTTT. It is translated as CAVRDTGELFF.

This clonotype was seen ten or more times. The chain carries TRBV7-9 and TRBJ2-3; 8 bases are shared with TRBD2. V shed 0 bases, J shed 2 bases, and the junction held 4 bases outside the gene matches. In germline, CDR1 is SEHNR, CDR2 FQNEAQ (reference sequence). The CDR3 covers 16 residues. CDR3 coding DNA: TGTGCCAGCAGCTTAGCCAGCGGGGGTACCACAGATACGCAGTATTTT. Protein sequence: CASSLASGGTTDTQYF.

This clonotype was recorded many times. CDR3 DNA sequence: TGCAGTGCTAGAGATAACAAGAGCCCGAACTACGAGCAGTACTTC. Translation gives CSARDNKSPNYEQYF. The chain has TRBV20-1 and TRBJ2-7, with D hard to call. CDR1 DFQATT and CDR2 SNEGSKA come from the germline V gene (reference sequence). This CDR3 has 15 amino acids. V lost 0 bases and J 3 bases, leaving 15 bases between the germline ends.

This clonotype was recorded many times. The chain couples TRBV29-1 to TRBJ2-3; D ambiguous. The CDR3 consists of 15 residues. V shed 0 bases and J shed 2 bases, with 12 bases lying between them. Germline V gives CDR1 SQVTM, CDR2 ANQGSEA. CDR3 sequence (DNA): TGCAGCGTTGAAGAGAAGGGCAGGAACACAGATACGCAGTATTTT. Its protein product is CSVEEKGRNTDTQYF.

This clonotype occurred many times. A junction boundary mismatches the germline segment, possibly from a read error. This chain joins TRBV7-7 and TRBJ2-1; 8 nucleotides match TRBD2. This CDR3 has 18 residues. Per germline, CDR1 SSHAT and CDR2 FNYEAQ (reference sequence). The DNA of the CDR3 is TGTGCTAGCAGCTTAGGGCTAGCGGGCCCCGAATCCTACAATGAGCAGTTCTTC. It codes for CASSLGLAGPESYNEQFF.

The sample holds one count of this clonotype. The chain employs TRBV6-6 and TRBJ1-2; the D is unclear. Germline-derived CDR1 and CDR2 are MNHNY and SVGAGI (reference sequence). The V end was cut by 6 bases, the J end by 0 bases, with 17 bases between. The CDR3 has 16 amino acids. The CDR3 sequence is CASRPLSSSSNYGYTF. The CDR3 DNA is TGTGCCAGCAGGCCTTTGAGTAGCTCGTCTAACTATGGCTACACCTTC.

The chain joins TRBV4-3 to TRBJ1-5, with a weak D call TRBD1 (5 bases). This CDR3 comprises 13 residues. The germline CDR1 and CDR2 sequences are LGHNA and YSLEER. Between the trimmed V and J ends, which lost 2 bases and 7 bases, there was a span of 9 bases. DNA of the CDR3: TGCGCCAGCAGCCAAACTAGGGGCCAGCCCCAGCATTTT. Protein sequence: CASSQTRGQPQHF.

The CDR3 protein is CASSDGQTAAYEQYF. In nucleotides, the CDR3 is TGTGCCAGCAGTGACGGACAGACCGCGGCCTACGAGCAGTACTTC. V and J are TRBV12-3 or TRBV12-4 and TRBJ2-7, with TRBD1 as a possible D gene (6 bases). This CDR3 spans 15 amino acids. The V gene lost 5 bases and the J gene lost 2 bases, with 16 bases spanning the gap.

About this clonotype itself: This may stem from a read error, because a much larger clone lies one nucleotide away. V is TRBV3-1 and J is TRBJ1-3; TRBD1 matches at 7 bases. CDR3 length: 13 amino acids. Germline V CDR1 and CDR2: LGHDT, YNNKEL (reference sequence). The CDR3 region has the DNA TGTGTCAGCAGGGGGACAGATGGAAACACCATATATTTT. It codes for CVSRGTDGNTIYF.

Turning to this clonotype: This may be a read error, as it is one base from a much larger clone. The chain is built from TRBV2 and TRBJ1-3; D uncertain. This CDR3 spans 15 amino acids. Trimming took 4 bases from V and 6 from J, leaving 16 bases between them. Germline CDR1 and CDR2: SNHLY and FYNNEI. In nucleotides, the CDR3 is TGTGCCAGCAGTGGCGCAGGTCTTGGTGAAAACACCATATATTTT. Its translation: CASSGAGLGENTIYF. Filled out from reference TRBV2 and TRBJ1-3, the complete variable domain reads EPEVTQTPSHQVTQMGQEVILRCVPISNHLYFYWYRQILGQKVEFLVSFYNNEISEKSEIFDDQFSVERPDGSNFTLKIRSTKLEDSAMYFCASSGAGLGENTIYFGEGSWLTVV.

This clonotype was detected many times. The V and J genes are TRBV11-2 and TRBJ2-7; D perhaps matches TRBD2 (5 bases). CDR1 is SGHAT and CDR2 is FQNNGV in the germline V gene. Trimming took 5 bases from V and 4 from J, leaving 15 bases between them. This CDR3 region has 14 residues. The CDR3 region is CASSPRAGSYEQYF. The CDR3, as DNA: TGTGCCAGCAGCCCGAGGGCAGGCTCATACGAGCAGTACTTC.

This clonotype has a handful of counts. V usage is TRBV27 and J usage is TRBJ2-2; no clear D gene. Germline V gives CDR1 MNHEY, CDR2 SMNVEV (reference sequence). V was clipped by 3 bases and J by 4 bases, with 6 bases between them. This CDR3 comprises 13 residues. The CDR3 nucleotides read TGTGCCAGCAGTTTTGTGAGCACCGGGGAGCTGTTTTTT. Translating gives CASSFVSTGELFF.

This clonotype came up a few times. V is TRBV12-3 or TRBV12-4 and J is TRBJ2-1; 9 bases line up with TRBD2. The CDR3 sequence is 15 residues long. The V gene end was trimmed by 3 bases and the J gene end by 7 bases; junction bases not matched to a gene: 7. Here the CDR3 reads CASSFIAGVWNEQFF. The CDR3 nucleotides are TGTGCCAGCAGTTTTATAGCGGGAGTATGGAATGAGCAGTTCTTC.

This clonotype was seen ten or more times. The V gene is TRBV25-1, the J gene TRBJ2-7; the match to TRBD2 covers 8 bases. V shed 6 bases and J 3 bases; nucleotides not matched to a gene: 10. Looked up from germline, CDR1 is MGHDK and CDR2 is SYGVNS. The CDR3 runs to 15 residues. The CDR3 nucleotides read TGTGCCAGCAGGGGGCATAGCGGGAACGACTACGAGCAGTACTTC. Amino acid sequence: CASRGHSGNDYEQYF.

The table lists this clonotype with a few counts. This chain links TRBV20-1 with TRBJ2-5; D is unclear. This CDR3 comprises 11 residues. Germline-derived CDR1 and CDR2 are DFQATT and SNEGSKA (reference sequence). V was clipped by 6 bases and J by 5 bases, with 10 bases between them. CDR3 protein: CSARLGETQYF. Written as DNA, the CDR3 is TGCAGTGCAAGACTCGGGGAGACCCAGTACTTC.

This clonotype was recorded a few times. This chain joins TRBV30 and TRBJ2-7; TRBD1 is a possible D gene (6 bases). Trimming removed 5 bases at V and 1 base at J, with 12 bases between. The CDR3 runs to 13 residues. Germline loops: CDR1 GTSNPN, CDR2 SVGIG (reference sequence). The CDR3 nucleotides read TGTGCCTGGCGTAGACAGGTTTCCTACGAGCAGTACTTC. It specifies CAWRRQVSYEQYF.

Notes on this clonotype: It may be a read error: a sequence one base away is much more abundant. The gene calls are TRBV30 and TRBJ2-3, with D possibly matching TRBD2 (5 bases). Germline values: CDR1 GTSNPN, CDR2 SVGIG (reference sequence). The CDR3 runs to 15 residues. CDR3 in DNA: TGTGCCTGGAGCCAGGAGGTGGGTAGCACAGATACGCAGTGTTTT. This encodes CAWSQEVGSTDTQCF. The whole variable domain, filled in from reference TRBV30 and TRBJ2-3, reads SQTIHQWPATLVQPVGSPLSLECTVEGTSNPNLYWYRQAAGRGLQLLFYSVGIGQISSEVPQNLSASRPQDRQFILSSKKLLLSDSGFYLCAWSQEVGSTDTQCFGPGTRLTVL.

CDR3 DNA sequence: TGTGCCTGGAGTGGGGGACAGGGAGGGGACTACGAGCAGTACTTC. Translating it yields CAWSGGQGGDYEQYF. V and J are TRBV30 and TRBJ2-7, with TRBD1 identical over 9 bases. The CDR3 is made up of 15 amino acids. V trimming: 1 base; J trimming: 3 bases; junction bases outside the gene matches: 7. Germline CDR1 reads GTSNPN; CDR2 reads SVGIG (reference sequence). The full variable domain, with the rest looked up from reference TRBV30 and TRBJ2-7, is SQTIHQWPATLVQPVGSPLSLECTVEGTSNPNLYWYRQAAGRGLQLLFYSVGIGQISSEVPQNLSASRPQDRQFILSSKKLLLSDSGFYLCAWSGGQGGDYEQYFGPGTRLTVT.

This clonotype showed up many times. Here the CDR3 reads CASSPTSGSNNEQFF. The CDR3 DNA follows: TGTGCCAGCAGCCCTACTAGCGGGAGCAACAATGAGCAGTTCTTC. The rearrangement links TRBV12-3 or TRBV12-4 to TRBJ2-1; 11 bases map to TRBD2. The length of the CDR3 is 15 residues. The V segment lost 6 bases and the J segment 5 bases; nucleotides outside the gene matches: 6.

Note on this clonotype: With a much larger clone just one base away, this may be a read error. The chain recombines TRBV28 with TRBJ2-7; D possibly corresponds to TRBD1 (6 bases). The CDR3 length is 16 residues. Trimming stripped 6 bases from V and 2 bases from J, with 20 bases between. In germline, CDR1 is MDHEN, CDR2 SYDVKM. CDR3 coding DNA: TGTGCCAGCAGGTCAAACCGGGACACGATGCCCTACGAGCAGTACTTC. Translation gives CASRSNRDTMPYEQYF.

The sample holds a few counts of this clonotype. J is TRBJ2-4 and V is TRBV7-9; no definite D call. Trimming pared 5 bases from V and 7 bases from J, leaving 12 bases between. This CDR3 spans 13 amino acids. The germline V gene has CDR1 SEHNR and CDR2 FQNEAQ (reference sequence). This chain's CDR3 is CASSPTVGNIQYF. The DNA of the CDR3 is TGTGCCAGCAGCCCCACGGTGGGTAACATTCAGTACTTC.

Details on this clonotype: This may stem from a read error, because a much larger clone lies one nucleotide away. The conserved phenylalanine or tryptophan is not found at the CDR3 terminus, so this likely reflects a read error. This chain connects TRBV29-1 to TRBJ2-7, with D unresolved. Germline V lookup: CDR1 SQVTM, CDR2 ANQGSEA. The V end was cut by 5 bases, the J end by 0 bases, with 11 bases between. This CDR3 is 13 amino acids long. CDR3 in amino acids: CSVPAKNSYEQYL. CDR3 DNA sequence: TGCAGCGTTCCGGCTAAGAACTCCTACGAGCAGTACCTC.

In this sample, this clonotype turned up a few times. The chain employs TRBV20-1 and TRBJ2-2; either TRBD1 or TRBD2 may supply D (5 bases each). Trimming shortened V by 3 bases and J by 6 bases, and 14 bases separated the two germline ends. The CDR3 is 14 amino acids. Germline CDR1 DFQATT, CDR2 SNEGSKA (reference sequence). CDR3 bases: TGCAGTGCTAGGGCCGGGGCCCTCGCCGGGGAGCTGTTTTTT. Amino acid sequence: CSARAGALAGELFF.